This T cell receptor beta chain was obtained from a study of blood T cells in healthy people across ages. Between the trimmed V and J ends, which lost 2 bases and 10 bases, there was a span of 9 bases. CDR3 length: 12 residues. CDR1 MNHEY and CDR2 SVGEGT come from the germline V gene. Sample-barcoded 5' priming and a J-beta primer mix drove a second PCR of 7 to 11 cycles. TCRdb itself ran the 5' RACE reads through MiXCR, one entry per CDR3 protein. The table shows 1.5 million to 2 million distinct CDR3 sequences, with about two fifths occurring only once. V is TRBV6-2 or TRBV6-3 and J is TRBJ2-1, with TRBD2 as a possible D gene (6 bases). This receptor was taken from a human donor in good health. The source material was blood. CDR3 residues: CASSYGDSEQFF. In DNA, the CDR3 is TGTGCCAGCAGTTACGGGGACTCCGAGCAGTTCTTC.